Listed below are T cell receptor beta chains from one sample, sequenced in a study of OX40 agonist ivuxolimab in advanced cancers. Assay used: immunoSEQ multiplex PCR; TCRdb lists only in-frame clones, some missing. The table has under 65,000 clones, 70% to 90% seen once. The sequencing here drew on CD4+ or CD8+ T cells sorted from blood, taken in a trial of the OX40 agonist ivuxolimab. These receptors all stem from an adult with an advanced solid tumor such as melanoma, head and neck, liver or kidney cancer. The CDR3 runs from the conserved cysteine through the conserved F or W. D genes are given only for firm matches. Not every row has a clone size; where given, it reads once, few, many or a size class.

J gene | D gene | V gene | clone size | CDR3 DNA | CDR3 protein
TRBJ2-4 | TRBD2 | TRBV6-4 | - | TGTGCCAGCAGTGACCCGATCTCGGATCTAGCGGGGGGGCGAGTTGACATTCAGTACTTC | CASSDPISDLAGGRVDIQYF
TRBJ2-3 | - | TRBV5-6 | once | TGTGCCAGCTGGGGGGTCAAATGGGGCACAGATACGCAGTATTTT | CASWGVKWGTDTQYF
TRBJ2-3 | - | TRBV5-5 | - | TGTGCCAGCACCCCCGGGGGCAGTAGCACAGATACGCAGTATTTT | CASTPGGSSTDTQYF
TRBJ2-7 | - | TRBV7-2 | - | TGTGCCAGCAGCTTACAGGTCGGGGAGACCTACGAGCAGTACTTC | CASSLQVGETYEQYF
TRBJ1-3 | - | TRBV4-3 | - | TGCGCCAGCAGCCCCGGAGCAGGTTTCACCATATATTTT | CASSPGAGFTIYF
TRBJ1-1 | - | TRBV11-2 | - | TGTGCCAGCAGCTTAATGATGGTTAGCCCTGAAGCTTTCTTT | CASSLMMVSPEAFF
TRBJ2-5 | TRBD2 | TRBV7-6 | - | TGTGCCAGCACCGCTACGTGGCTAGCGGGGGGGACGGGTACCCAGTACTTC | CASTATWLAGGTGTQYF
TRBJ2-3 | - | TRBV19 | few | TGTGCCAGTAGTATAGGGGGGAAGACGAGGGATACGCAGTATTTT | CASSIGGKTRDTQYF
TRBJ2-6 | - | TRBV7-8 | once | TGTGCCAGCAGCTTTTGGAGCTCTGGGGCCAACGTCCTGACTTTT | CASSFWSSGANVLTF
TRBJ2-7 | - | TRBV29-1 | - | TGCAGCGTGCAGGGGACCTACGAGCAGTACTTC | CSVQGTYEQYF
TRBJ2-3 | TRBD2 | TRBV6-5 | - | TGTGCCAGTCGGGGGCGGGGGGGGCCAGATACGCAGTATTTT | CASRGRGGPDTQYF
TRBJ1-2 | TRBD1 | TRBV7-8 | - | TGTGCCAGCAGCTTAACCGTGGCGGTGACAGGGGGCTATGGCTACACCTTC | CASSLTVAVTGGYGYTF
TRBJ2-4 | - | TRBV7-8 | - | TGTGCCAGCAGCTTATTTGAGGAAAACATTCAGTACTTC | CASSLFEENIQYF
TRBJ1-1 | TRBD1 | TRBV11-2 | - | TGTGCCAGCAGCCCCCGGGACAGTTGGGACACTGAAGCTTTCTTT | CASSPRDSWDTEAFF
TRBJ1-2 | - | TRBV30 | - | TGTGCCTGGAGCTACGTCTATGGCTACACCTTC | CAWSYVYGYTF
TRBJ2-3 | - | TRBV5-1 | once | TGCGCCAGCAGTGCAGGGTTAGGTCCGAAGGATACGCAGTATTTT | CASSAGLGPKDTQYF
TRBJ1-1 | - | TRBV11-2 | - | TGTGCCAGCAGGGGGCAGAACACTGAAGCTTTCTTT | CASRGQNTEAFF
TRBJ1-4 | TRBD1 | TRBV5-1 | - | TGCGCCAGCAGCCCAGGACAGGGGGCAACTAATGAAAAACTGTTTTTT | CASSPGQGATNEKLFF
TRBJ2-7 | TRBD2 | TRBV7-6 | few | TGTGCCAGCAGCACCGAAATTCTAGCGGGGGAATACGAGCAGTACTTC | CASSTEILAGEYEQYF
TRBJ1-2 | TRBD1 | TRBV11-3 | - | TGTGCCAGCAGTCGTCAATCAGGGGGCGAAGGCTACACCTTC | CASSRQSGGEGYTF
TRBJ2-3 | - | TRBV18 | - | TGTGCCAGCTCACCAAGGGCAGGGGGGGATACGCAGTATTTT | CASSPRAGGDTQYF
TRBJ2-7 | - | TRBV7-3 | - | TGTGCCAGCAGCTCCTACCGGGACGGAGAAGACGAGCAGTACTTC | CASSSYRDGEDEQYF
TRBJ2-2 | - | TRBV5-8 | - | TGTGCCAGCAGCTTTCGTGGGACCAACGGGGAGCTGTTTTTT | CASSFRGTNGELFF
TRBJ2-1 | - | TRBV6-5 | - | TGTGCCAGCAGTTACCTGGGTGACAATGAGCAGTTCTTC | CASSYLGDNEQFF
TRBJ2-7 | - | TRBV7-2 | - | TGTGCCAGCAGCCGCAGCTCCTACGAGCAGTACTTC | CASSRSSYEQYF
TRBJ1-5 | - | TRBV7-8 | - | TGTGCCAGCAGCTTAGCGCGAGGGGGGGGGAATCAGCCCCAGCATTTT | CASSLARGGGNQPQHF
TRBJ2-2 | - | TRBV5-1 | - | TGCGCCAGCAGCCTGGACACCACCACCGGGGAGCTGTTTTTT | CASSLDTTTGELFF